What follows describes a single TCR beta chain. This record comes from a study of blood T cell repertoires in COVID-19. Study-wide context: T cells, B-cell-depleted T cells, or PBMCs supplied cDNA or gDNA.

Allocation to cohorts depended on clinical history reported by the participants. Donors of Cohort 3 who recovered were those that had two negative PCRs, clearance, or symptom resolution. The assay was immunoSEQ multiplex PCR, and TCRdb's table has in-frame clones only and misses some. The table has roughly 330,000 clones, approximately 88% seen once. From germline, CDR1 is MNHEY and CDR2 SVGAGI. This CDR3 contains 15 residues. Losses at the gene ends were 7 bases for V and 11 bases for J; bases not matched to a gene: 16. Material: PBMCs or T cells enriched from blood (not recorded which). This clonotype was sampled from a man younger than 40 who had recovered from COVID-19. The chain has TRBV6-5 and TRBJ1-4; 7 nucleotides line up with TRBD1. CDR3 in DNA: TGTGCCAGCACCGAGGGGTATCAGGGGGTGGGGAAACTGTTTTTT. Translated: CASTEGYQGVGKLFF.